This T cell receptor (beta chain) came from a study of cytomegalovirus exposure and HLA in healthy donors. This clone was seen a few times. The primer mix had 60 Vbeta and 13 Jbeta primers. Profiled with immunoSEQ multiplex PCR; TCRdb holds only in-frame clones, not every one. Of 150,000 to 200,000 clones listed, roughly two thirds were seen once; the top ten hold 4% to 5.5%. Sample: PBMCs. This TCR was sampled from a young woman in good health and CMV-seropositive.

In DNA, the CDR3 is TGTGCCAGCAGCTCCCGGGGTCGGGACAAGGGGGAGCCCCAGCATTTT. This translates into CASSSRGRDKGEPQHF. J is TRBJ1-5 and V is TRBV21-1; the table's D call of TRBD1 was not tested on the DNA. TRBV21-1 is a pseudogene. The CDR3 has 16 amino acids.